A single sample is the source of the 20 T cell receptor beta chains below, sequenced in a study of CD4 T cells in relation to SARS-CoV-2 and coronaviruses. For these TCRs, the target antigens are not known. TCRdb's table, derived via immunoSEQ multiplex PCR, lists solely in-frame clones and lacks some. Here the sample spans roughly 24,000 clones, around four fifths being singletons. Before the COVID-19 pandemic, during about 2010-2019, CD4+ T cells were taken from unexposed donors. After 10 to 11 days of culture, CD4+ T cells were isolated. Material: CD4+ T cells from PBMCs, cultured in vitro. These receptors all come from a human donor in good health.

This chain links TRBV5-1 with TRBJ1-4; 9 positions agree with TRBD1. CDR3 length: 17 amino acids. Unmatched junction bases numbered 4, after V lost 0 bases and J lost 1 base. Germline CDR1 is SGHRS and CDR2 is YFSETQ. CDR3 sequence: CASSLGQGGLTNEKLFF. DNA for the CDR3: TGCGCCAGCAGCTTGGGACAGGGGGGACTAACTAATGAAAAACTGTTTTTT.

This chain joins TRBV12-3 or TRBV12-4 and TRBJ2-3; D not certain. V gave up 1 base and J gave up 3 bases, with 2 bases separating them. This CDR3 is 12 amino acids long. The CDR3 sequence is CASSLGTDTQYF. DNA for the CDR3: TGTGCCAGCAGTTTAGGGACAGATACGCAGTATTTT.

The V call is TRBV7-9, the J call TRBJ2-5; TRBD1 matches 7 bases. Per the germline V gene, CDR1 is SEHNR and CDR2 is FQNEAQ (reference sequence). The J segment lost 9 bases and the V segment lost 7 bases, leaving 8 bases of the junction unmatched. CDR3 length: 12 amino acids. The CDR3 region is CASNRQGGSQYF. CDR3 bases: TGTGCCAGCAACCGACAGGGTGGGTCCCAGTACTTC.

The chain joins TRBV20-1 to TRBJ2-7; D possibly corresponds to TRBD2 (6 bases). The CDR3 contains 15 residues. The germline CDR1 and CDR2 sequences are DFQATT and SNEGSKA (reference sequence). V was shortened by 3 bases and J by 0 bases, with 15 bases between the two germline ends. The CDR3 DNA is TGCAGTGCTAGTGCGATAGCGGTTAACTCCTACGAGCAGTACTTC. It encodes CSASAIAVNSYEQYF.

This clone was picked up one time. The chain carries TRBV7-9 and TRBJ2-1, with 9 positions matching TRBD2. Germline CDR1 and CDR2: SEHNR and FQNEAQ (reference sequence). This CDR3 has 14 residues. J gave up 5 bases and V 6 bases, and 5 bases lay outside the gene matches. CDR3 amino acids: CASRPSGMNNEQFF. The CDR3 DNA reads as TGTGCCAGCAGACCTAGCGGGATGAACAATGAGCAGTTCTTC.

This chain links TRBV6-2 or TRBV6-3 with TRBJ2-7; tentative D call: TRBD2 (6 bases). Germline V gives CDR1 MNHEY, CDR2 SVGEGT. V lost 5 bases, J lost 3 bases, and 20 bases lay in between. This CDR3 is built from 16 residues. CDR3 protein: CASSRHSSALNYEQYF. Written as DNA, the CDR3 is TGTGCCAGCAGTCGGCATTCTAGCGCCCTAAACTACGAGCAGTACTTC.

The chain uses TRBV19 and TRBJ2-3; D uncertain. Trimming removed 3 bases at V and 2 bases at J, with 12 bases between. The CDR3 consists of 15 residues. Per the germline V gene, CDR1 is LNHDA and CDR2 is SQIVND (reference sequence). CDR3 bases: TGTGCCAGTAGTATCTTCGTACACTACACAGATACGCAGTATTTT. This translates into CASSIFVHYTDTQYF.

The chain uses TRBV5-6 and TRBJ2-7, with 8 bases fitting TRBD1. V lost 5 bases to trimming and J lost 2 bases; unmatched junction nucleotides: 9. There are 15 residues in the CDR3. CDR1 is SGHDT, CDR2 YYEEEE, per germline. The DNA of the CDR3 is TGTGCCAGCAGTTCCGGACAGGGTCGCCCCTACGAGCAGTACTTC. Translation gives CASSSGQGRPYEQYF.

This clone occurred once. The rearrangement joins TRBV27 to TRBJ2-5, with 8 bases that match TRBD2. This CDR3 region has 14 residues. CDR1 is MNHEY and CDR2 is SMNVEV in the germline V gene (reference sequence). The V segment lost 8 bases and the J segment 4 bases; nucleotides outside the gene matches: 9. CDR3 bases: TGTGCCAGCGGGCCTGCGGGGGGAAGAGAGACCCAGTACTTC. Its protein is CASGPAGGRETQYF.

The chain employs TRBV5-1 and TRBJ2-2; D ambiguous. The CDR3 length is 16 residues. In germline, CDR1 is SGHRS, CDR2 YFSETQ. Deletions cut 2 bases from V and 3 bases from J, with 14 bases between. CDR3 protein: CASSFARSAHTGELFF. The CDR3 region has the DNA TGCGCCAGCAGCTTCGCCAGGTCGGCGCACACCGGGGAGCTGTTTTTT.

CDR3 loop: CAISDPKVTGELFF. CDR3 coding DNA: TGTGCCATCAGTGACCCCAAGGTGACCGGGGAGCTGTTTTTT. This sequence joins TRBV10-3 and TRBJ2-2; D unresolved. V was trimmed by 3 bases and J by 5 bases, leaving 10 bases between them. The germline gives CDR1 ENHRY, CDR2 SYGVKD. CDR3 size: 14 residues.

The chain links TRBV12-5 to TRBJ2-5; no reliable D call. This CDR3 has 14 residues. Per germline, CDR1 LGHNT and CDR2 FRNRAP. The germline V and J ends were trimmed by 2 bases and 4 bases, with 11 bases remaining between them. The CDR3 nucleotides are TGTGCTAGTGGTTTGTCGGCAGCTCGAGAGACCCAGTACTTC. As protein: CASGLSAARETQYF.

CDR3 residues: CSASGSSGANVLTF. The CDR3 DNA reads as TGCAGTGCTAGCGGGAGCTCTGGGGCCAACGTCCTGACTTTC. The chain employs TRBV29-1 and TRBJ2-6; TRBD2 aligns across 10 bases. The germline V gene has CDR1 SQVTM and CDR2 ANQGSEA. This CDR3 has 14 residues.

CDR3 amino acids: CASSEAGGSYEQYF. The DNA for the CDR3 is TGCGCCAGCAGTGAGGCAGGGGGCTCCTACGAGCAGTACTTC. The V gene is TRBV10-1, the J gene TRBJ2-7; 7 bases map to TRBD1. This CDR3 contains 14 residues. The germline CDR1 and CDR2 sequences are WNHNN and SYGVQD (reference sequence). Trimming removed 2 bases from V and 0 bases from J; junction bases left unmatched: 1.

This clone was found a few times. The V and J genes are TRBV30 and TRBJ1-5; D gene ambiguous. CDR1 and CDR2 (germline): GTSNPN, SVGIG (reference sequence). The V gene lost 3 bases and the J gene lost 0 bases, with 12 bases spanning the gap. The CDR3 is 15 residues long. The CDR3 is CAWRTSGTSNQPQHF. The CDR3 DNA sequence: TGTGCCTGGAGGACCTCGGGAACTAGCAATCAGCCCCAGCATTTT.

This clone was detected only a few times. The chain couples TRBV7-2 to TRBJ2-5, with D hard to call. This CDR3 is built from 12 residues. V was cut by 0 bases and J by 5 bases, with 4 bases left in between. The V gene's germline CDR1 is SGHTA and CDR2 FQGNSA. The CDR3 is CASSLAGETQYF. The DNA for the CDR3 is TGTGCCAGCAGCTTAGCGGGCGAGACCCAGTACTTC.

The V gene is TRBV12-3 or TRBV12-4, the J gene TRBJ1-3; D uncertain. V lost 4 bases to trimming and J lost 4 bases, with 2 bases between them. This CDR3 is 11 amino acids long. The CDR3 loop is CASSWGNTIYF. The DNA for the CDR3 is TGTGCCAGCAGTTGGGGAAACACCATATATTTT.

The chain carries TRBV28 and TRBJ1-6; 7 bases line up with TRBD1. From germline, CDR1 is MDHEN and CDR2 SYDVKM. The CDR3 has 16 amino acids. The V segment lost 4 bases and the J segment 6 bases; nucleotides outside the gene matches: 9. In nucleotides, the CDR3 is TGTGCCAGCAGTTATGACAGGGCCCCTACTAATTCACCCCTCCACTTT. The encoded protein is CASSYDRAPTNSPLHF.

The chain joins TRBV6-1 to TRBJ2-1; 8 bases match TRBD2. CDR1 is MNHNS, CDR2 SASEGT, per germline. CDR3 length equals 18 residues. The J segment lost 0 bases and the V segment lost 1 base, leaving 8 bases of the junction unmatched. The CDR3 protein is CASSEEGVAGTSYNEQFF. The CDR3 bases are TGTGCCAGCAGTGAAGAAGGGGTAGCGGGGACCTCCTACAATGAGCAGTTCTTC.

J is TRBJ1-1 and V is TRBV7-3; no clear D gene. Germline V gene data show CDR1 as SGHTA and CDR2 as FQGTGA. This CDR3 region has 14 residues. Trimming pared 5 bases from V and 3 bases from J, leaving 13 bases between. The CDR3 spells CASSPEREYTEAFF. DNA of the CDR3: TGTGCCAGCAGCCCGGAACGGGAATACACTGAAGCTTTCTTT.